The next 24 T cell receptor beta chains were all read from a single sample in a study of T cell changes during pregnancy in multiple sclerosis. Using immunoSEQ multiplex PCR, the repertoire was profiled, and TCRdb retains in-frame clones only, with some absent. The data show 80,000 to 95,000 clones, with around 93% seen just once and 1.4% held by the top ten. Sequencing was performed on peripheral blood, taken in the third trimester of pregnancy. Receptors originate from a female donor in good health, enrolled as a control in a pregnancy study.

The CDR3 region is CASSQVRAGGFAEAFF. The CDR3 DNA is TGCGCCAGCAGCCAAGTAAGGGCAGGGGGCTTCGCTGAAGCTTTCTTT. This sequence joins TRBV4-1 and TRBJ1-1, with 8 bases matching TRBD1. In germline, CDR1 is MGHRA, CDR2 YSYEKL. Trimming at V came to 1 base and at J to 6 bases, leaving 10 bases not matched to a gene. CDR3 size: 16 residues.

CDR3 residues: CASSYAAANYGYTF. The DNA of the CDR3 is TGTGCCAGCAGTTACGCGGCAGCTAACTATGGCTACACCTTC. The chain employs TRBV6-5 and TRBJ1-2; the D is unclear. Germline CDR1 and CDR2: MNHEY and SVGAGI. V was clipped by 2 bases and J by 0 bases, with 7 bases between them. The CDR3 covers 14 residues.

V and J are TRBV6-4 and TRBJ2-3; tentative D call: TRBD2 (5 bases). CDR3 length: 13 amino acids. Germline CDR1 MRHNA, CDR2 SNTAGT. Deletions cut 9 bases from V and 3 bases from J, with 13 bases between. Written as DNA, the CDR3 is TGTGCCAGTCGTTCCGGGATTACAGATACGCAGTATTTT. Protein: CASRSGITDTQYF.

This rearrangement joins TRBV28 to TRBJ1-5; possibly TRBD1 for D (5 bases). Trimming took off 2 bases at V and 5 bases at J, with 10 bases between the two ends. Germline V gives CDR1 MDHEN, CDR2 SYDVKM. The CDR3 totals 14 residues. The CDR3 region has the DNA TGTGCCAGCAGTTTACGGGCAGGGTATCAGCCCCAGCATTTT. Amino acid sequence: CASSLRAGYQPQHF.

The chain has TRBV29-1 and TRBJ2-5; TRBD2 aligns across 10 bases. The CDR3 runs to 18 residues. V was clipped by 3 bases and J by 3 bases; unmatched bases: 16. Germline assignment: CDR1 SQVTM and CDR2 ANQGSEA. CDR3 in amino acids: CSVDGLAGVGLVEETQYF. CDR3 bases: TGCAGCGTTGATGGGCTAGCGGGAGTTGGGCTGGTAGAAGAGACCCAGTACTTC.

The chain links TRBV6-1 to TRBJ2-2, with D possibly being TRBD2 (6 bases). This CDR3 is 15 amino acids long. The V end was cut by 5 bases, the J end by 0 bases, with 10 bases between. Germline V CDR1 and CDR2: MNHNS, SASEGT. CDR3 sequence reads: CASSQGLSNTGELFF. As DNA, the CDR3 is TGTGCCAGCAGTCAGGGACTGTCGAACACCGGGGAGCTGTTTTTT.

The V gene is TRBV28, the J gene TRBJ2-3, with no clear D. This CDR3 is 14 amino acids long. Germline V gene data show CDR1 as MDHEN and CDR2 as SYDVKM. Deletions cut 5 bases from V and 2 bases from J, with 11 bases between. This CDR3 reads CASSLVLVTDTQYF. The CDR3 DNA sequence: TGTGCCAGCAGTCTAGTTCTCGTCACAGATACGCAGTATTTT.

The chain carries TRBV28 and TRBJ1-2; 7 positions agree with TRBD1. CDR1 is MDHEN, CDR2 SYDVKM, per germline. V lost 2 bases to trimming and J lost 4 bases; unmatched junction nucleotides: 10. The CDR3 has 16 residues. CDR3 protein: CASSLNEGAQGYGYTF. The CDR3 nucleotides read TGTGCCAGCAGTTTAAACGAGGGGGCGCAAGGCTATGGCTACACCTTC.

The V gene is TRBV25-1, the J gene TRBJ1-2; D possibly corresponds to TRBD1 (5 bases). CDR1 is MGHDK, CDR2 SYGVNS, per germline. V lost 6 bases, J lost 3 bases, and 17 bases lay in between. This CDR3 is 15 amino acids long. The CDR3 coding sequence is TGTGCCAGCAGGGGGGGGGAGTTGGGGCACTATGGCTACACCTTC. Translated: CASRGGELGHYGYTF.

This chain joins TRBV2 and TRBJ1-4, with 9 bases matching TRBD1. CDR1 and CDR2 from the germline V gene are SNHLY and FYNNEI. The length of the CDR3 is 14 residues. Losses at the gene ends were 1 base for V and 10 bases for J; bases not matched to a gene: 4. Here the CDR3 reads CASSEEQGASKLFF. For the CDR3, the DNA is TGTGCCAGCAGTGAAGAACAGGGGGCCTCAAAACTGTTTTTT.

The CDR3 loop is CASSSYDRASETQYF. The CDR3 DNA follows: TGTGCCAGCAGCTCATACGACAGGGCCTCAGAGACCCAGTACTTC. This chain joins TRBV7-9 and TRBJ2-5, with 7 bases that match TRBD1. The CDR3 is 15 residues long. CDR1 and CDR2 (germline): SEHNR, FQNEAQ (reference sequence). J lost 4 bases, V lost 4 bases, and 9 bases had no gene match.

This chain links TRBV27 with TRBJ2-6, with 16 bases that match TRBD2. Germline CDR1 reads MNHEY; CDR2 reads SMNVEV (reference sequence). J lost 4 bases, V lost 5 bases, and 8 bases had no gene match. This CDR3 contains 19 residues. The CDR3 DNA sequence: TGTGCCAGCAGTCCCGGGACTAGCGGGAGGGCCACAGGGGCCAACGTCCTGACTTTC. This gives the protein CASSPGTSGRATGANVLTF.

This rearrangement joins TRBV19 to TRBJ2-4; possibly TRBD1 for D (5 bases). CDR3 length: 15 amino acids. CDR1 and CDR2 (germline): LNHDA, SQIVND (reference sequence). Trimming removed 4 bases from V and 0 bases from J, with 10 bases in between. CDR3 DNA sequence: TGTGCCAGTAGTAAGGGGCCGCTAGCCAAAAACATTCAGTACTTC. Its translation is CASSKGPLAKNIQYF.

CDR3 nucleotide sequence: TGTGCCAGCAGCCAATCAAGACTGTCTGGGGCCAACGTCCTGACTTTC. Residues: CASSQSRLSGANVLTF. The genes are TRBV7-2 and TRBJ2-6; no firm D call. Between the trimmed V and J ends, which lost 5 bases and 1 base, there was a span of 12 bases. Germline CDR1 and CDR2: SGHTA and FQGNSA. CDR3 length: 16 residues.

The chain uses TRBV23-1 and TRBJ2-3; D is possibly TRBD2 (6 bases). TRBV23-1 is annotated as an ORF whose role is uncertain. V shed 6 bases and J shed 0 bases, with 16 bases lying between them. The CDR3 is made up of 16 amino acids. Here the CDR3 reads CASSPRIAASTDTQYF. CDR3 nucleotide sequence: TGCGCCAGCAGCCCGAGGATAGCGGCTAGCACAGATACGCAGTATTTT.

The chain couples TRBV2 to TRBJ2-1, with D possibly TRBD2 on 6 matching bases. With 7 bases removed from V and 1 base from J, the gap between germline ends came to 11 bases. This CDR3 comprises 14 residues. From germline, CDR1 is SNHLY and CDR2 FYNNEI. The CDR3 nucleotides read TGTGCCAGCAAAGGCGGGACTTCCTACAATGAGCAGTTCTTC. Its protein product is CASKGGTSYNEQFF.

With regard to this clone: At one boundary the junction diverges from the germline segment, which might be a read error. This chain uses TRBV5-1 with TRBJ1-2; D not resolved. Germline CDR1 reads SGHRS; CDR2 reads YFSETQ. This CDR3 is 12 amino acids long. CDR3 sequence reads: CASSYGPGNSHF. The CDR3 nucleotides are TGCGCCAGCAGCTATGGACCGGGGAACAGCCACTTC.

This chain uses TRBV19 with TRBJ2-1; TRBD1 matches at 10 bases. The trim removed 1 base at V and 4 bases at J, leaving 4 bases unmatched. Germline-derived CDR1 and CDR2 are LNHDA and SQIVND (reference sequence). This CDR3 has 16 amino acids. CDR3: CASSIGPDRGYNEQFF. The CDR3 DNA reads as TGTGCCAGTAGTATAGGACCGGACAGGGGGTACAATGAGCAGTTCTTC.

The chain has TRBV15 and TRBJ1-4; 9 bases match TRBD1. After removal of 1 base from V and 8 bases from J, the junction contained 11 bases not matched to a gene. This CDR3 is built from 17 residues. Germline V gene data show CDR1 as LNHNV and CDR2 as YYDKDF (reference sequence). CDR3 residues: CATSRGDRARYTEKLFF. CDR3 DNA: TGTGCCACCAGCAGAGGGGACAGGGCCCGGTATACCGAAAAACTGTTTTTT.

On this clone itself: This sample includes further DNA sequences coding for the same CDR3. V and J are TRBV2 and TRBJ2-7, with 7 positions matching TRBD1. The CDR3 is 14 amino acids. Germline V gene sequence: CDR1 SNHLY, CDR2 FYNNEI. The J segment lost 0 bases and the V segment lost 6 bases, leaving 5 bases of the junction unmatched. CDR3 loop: CASRIQGNSYEQYF. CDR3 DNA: TGTGCCAGCAGGATACAGGGGAACTCCTACGAGCAGTACTTC. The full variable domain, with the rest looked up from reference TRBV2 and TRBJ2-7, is EPEVTQTPSHQVTQMGQEVILRCVPISNHLYFYWYRQILGQKVEFLVSFYNNEISEKSEIFDDQFSVERPDGSNFTLKIRSTKLEDSAMYFCASRIQGNSYEQYFGPGTRLTVT.

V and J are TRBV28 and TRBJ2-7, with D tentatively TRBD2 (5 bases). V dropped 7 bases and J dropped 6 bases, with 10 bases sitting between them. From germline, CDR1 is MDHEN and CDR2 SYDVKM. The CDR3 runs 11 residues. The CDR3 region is CASTGEAEQYF. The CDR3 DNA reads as TGTGCCAGCACCGGGGAAGCCGAGCAGTACTTC.

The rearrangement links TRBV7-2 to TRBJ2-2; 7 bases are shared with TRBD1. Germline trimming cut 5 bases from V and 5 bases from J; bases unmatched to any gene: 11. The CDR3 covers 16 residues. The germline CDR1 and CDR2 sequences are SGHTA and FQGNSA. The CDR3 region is CASSVTGAKGTGELFF. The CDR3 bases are TGTGCCAGCAGCGTAACAGGGGCCAAAGGAACCGGGGAGCTGTTTTTT.

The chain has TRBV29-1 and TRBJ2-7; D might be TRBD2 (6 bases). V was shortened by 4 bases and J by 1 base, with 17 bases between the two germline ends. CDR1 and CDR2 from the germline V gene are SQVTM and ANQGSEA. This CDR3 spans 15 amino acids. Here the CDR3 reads CSVVDRRDRSYEQYF. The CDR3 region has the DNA TGCAGCGTTGTCGATAGGCGGGATCGGTCCTACGAGCAGTACTTC.

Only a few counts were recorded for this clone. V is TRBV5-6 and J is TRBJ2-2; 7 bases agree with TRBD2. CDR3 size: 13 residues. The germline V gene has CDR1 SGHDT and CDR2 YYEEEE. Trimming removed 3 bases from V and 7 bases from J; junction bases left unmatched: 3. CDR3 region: CASSSTGGGELFF. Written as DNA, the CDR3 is TGTGCCAGCAGCTCTACGGGGGGCGGGGAGCTGTTTTTT.